This T cell receptor (beta chain) was captured by sequencing in a study of T cell responses to AZD1222 COVID-19 vaccine. Notes on the study in general: Spike-specific TCR depth and breadth grew after two AZD1222 doses.

This clone is a singleton in its sample. Its antigen is undetermined. Combined were second doses at about 4 or about 12 weeks. Some clones are missing from TCRdb's copy, which holds only in-frame ones; the method was immunoSEQ multiplex PCR. The data contain roughly 80,000 clones, roughly 90% of them singletons. Germline CDR1 and CDR2: MNHEY and SMNVEV (reference sequence). This CDR3 region has 14 residues. V gave up 7 bases and J gave up 6 bases; unmatched junction bases: 5. V and J are TRBV27 and TRBJ2-1; 11 bases map to TRBD2. The sequence came from an adult who received the AZD1222 COVID-19 vaccine. Material: peripheral blood, obtained 28 days after the second AZD1222 dose. The CDR3 spells CASTPGTSGNEQFF. The CDR3 DNA sequence: TGTGCCAGCACCCCGGGGACTAGCGGCAATGAGCAGTTCTTC.